Given below is one TCR beta chain in context. Its cognate antigen is unknown. The donors, aged about 6 to 100, were healthy Caucasians from Russia. Samples each had at least 6 micrograms of total RNA extracted. In germline, CDR1 is DFQATT, CDR2 SNEGSKA (reference sequence). V gave up 6 bases and J gave up 7 bases; unmatched junction bases: 10. The length of the CDR3 is 14 residues. A J-beta primer mix and a sample-barcoded 5' primer were used in a second PCR of roughly 7 to 12 cycles. A single record per CDR3 protein comes from TCRdb applying MiXCR to the 5' RACE reads. The sample lists 1.5 million to 1.9 million distinct CDR3 sequences, roughly 43% occurring once. The sample originates from a study of blood T cells in healthy people across ages. Study-wide background: Capturing about one barcoded beta molecule per two T cells was achieved by template switching.

Findings and limits, study-wide: Per-million-T-cell TCR beta diversity fell roughly linearly with age.

V is TRBV20-1 and J is TRBJ2-7, with TRBD1 identical over 12 bases. The material sequenced was blood. The origin of this receptor is a woman under 30 in good health. The CDR3, as DNA: TGCAGTGCACGGGGACAGGGGGCGACTCCAGAGCAGTACTTC. Its protein product is CSARGQGATPEQYF.